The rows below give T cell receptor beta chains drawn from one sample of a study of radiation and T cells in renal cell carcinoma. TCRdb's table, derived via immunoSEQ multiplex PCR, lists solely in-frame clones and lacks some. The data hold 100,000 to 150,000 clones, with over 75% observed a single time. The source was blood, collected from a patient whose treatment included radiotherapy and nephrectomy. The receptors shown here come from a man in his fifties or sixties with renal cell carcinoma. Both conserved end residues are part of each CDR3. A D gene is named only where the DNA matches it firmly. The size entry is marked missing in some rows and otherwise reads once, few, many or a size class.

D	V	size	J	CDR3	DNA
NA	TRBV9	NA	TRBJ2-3	CASSVVGGAQYF	TGTGCCAGCAGCGTAGTGGGGGGAGCGCAGTATTTT
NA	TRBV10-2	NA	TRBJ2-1	CASSESKLEQFF	TGCGCCAGCAGTGAGTCGAAGTTGGAGCAGTTCTTC
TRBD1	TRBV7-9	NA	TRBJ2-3	CASLGTGTQYF	TGTGCCAGCCTGGGGACAGGAACGCAGTATTTT
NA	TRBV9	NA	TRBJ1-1	CASSLSPGNTEAFF	TGTGCCAGCAGCCTCTCACCTGGGAACACTGAAGCTTTCTTT
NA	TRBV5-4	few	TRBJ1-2	CASSQTGRTNYGYTF	TGTGCCAGCAGCCAGACGGGGCGGACTAACTATGGCTACACCTTC
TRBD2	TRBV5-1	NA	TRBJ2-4	CASSATSGGAGNIQYF	TGCGCCAGCAGCGCGACTAGCGGGGGGGCCGGAAACATTCAGTACTTC
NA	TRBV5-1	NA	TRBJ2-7	CASSLGGSRGEQYF	TGCGCCAGCAGCTTGGGGGGGTCCCGGGGCGAGCAGTACTTC
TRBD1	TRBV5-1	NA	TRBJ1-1	CASSGQGAGTEAFF	TGCGCCAGCAGCGGTCAGGGGGCCGGCACTGAAGCTTTCTTT
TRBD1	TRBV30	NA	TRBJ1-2	CAWSPLQGHYGYTF	TGTGCCTGGAGCCCTTTACAGGGGCACTATGGCTACACCTTC
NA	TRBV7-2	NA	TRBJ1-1	CASSRQSNTEAFF	TGTGCCAGCAGCCGACAGAGTAACACTGAAGCTTTCTTT
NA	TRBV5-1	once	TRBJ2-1	CASSFEVGTNNEQFF	TGCGCCAGCAGCTTTGAGGTAGGGACAAACAATGAGCAGTTCTTC
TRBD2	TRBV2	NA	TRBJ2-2	CASKREKDTGELFF	TGTGCCAGCAAGCGGGAGAAGGACACCGGGGAGCTGTTTTTT
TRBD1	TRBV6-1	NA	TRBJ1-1	CASRREGTVEAFF	TGTGCCAGCAGAAGGGAGGGGACAGTTGAAGCTTTCTTT
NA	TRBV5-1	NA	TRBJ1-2	CASSLGLRGISYGYTF	TGCGCCAGCAGCTTAGGACTTCGGGGGATAAGCTATGGCTACACCTTC
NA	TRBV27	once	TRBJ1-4	CASSSPDGRASDEKLFF	TGTGCCAGCAGTTCCCCCGATGGTAGGGCGAGTGATGAAAAACTGTTTTTT
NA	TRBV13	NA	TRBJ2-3	CASSPKHVDTQYF	TGTGCCAGCAGCCCTAAACACGTAGATACGCAGTATTTT
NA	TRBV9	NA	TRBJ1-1	CASSVGGAVGTEAFF	TGTGCCAGCAGCGTGGGAGGGGCAGTAGGCACTGAAGCTTTCTTT
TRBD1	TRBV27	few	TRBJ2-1	CASSAGTGVWDEQFF	TGTGCCAGCAGTGCCGGGACAGGGGTATGGGATGAGCAGTTCTTC
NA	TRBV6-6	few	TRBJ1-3	CASTMISGNTIYF	TGTGCCAGCACGATGATCTCTGGAAACACCATATATTTT
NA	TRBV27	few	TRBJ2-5	CASSLSAGETQYF	TGTGCCAGCAGCTTATCAGCCGGAGAGACCCAGTACTTC
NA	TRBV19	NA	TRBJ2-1	CASSPGGWDEQFF	TGTGCCAGTTCCCCCGGGGGTTGGGATGAGCAGTTCTTC
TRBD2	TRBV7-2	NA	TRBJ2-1	CASRPPGLARHEQFF	TGTGCCAGCAGACCCCCGGGACTAGCTAGGCATGAGCAGTTCTTC
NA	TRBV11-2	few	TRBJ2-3	CASSLEETDTQYF	TGTGCCAGCAGCTTAGAGGAGACAGATACGCAGTATTTT
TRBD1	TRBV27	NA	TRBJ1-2	CASSLSKGQTINYGYTF	TGTGCCAGCAGTTTATCGAAGGGACAGACTATTAACTATGGCTACACCTTC
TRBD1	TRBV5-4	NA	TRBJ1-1	CASSHGQVNTEAFF	TGTGCCAGCAGCCACGGACAGGTAAACACTGAAGCTTTCTTT
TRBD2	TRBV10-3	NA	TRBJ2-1	CAISGLAGGYNEQFF	TGTGCCATCAGTGGACTAGCGGGAGGCTACAATGAGCAGTTCTTC
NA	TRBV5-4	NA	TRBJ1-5	CASSLGSNQPQHF	TGTGCCAGCAGCTTGGGAAGCAATCAGCCCCAGCATTTT
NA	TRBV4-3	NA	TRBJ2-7	CASPGAWIAEQYF	TGCGCCAGCCCGGGCGCCTGGATCGCGGAGCAGTACTTC
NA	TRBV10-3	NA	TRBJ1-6	CASTKDSDSPLHF	TGTGCCAGCACGAAGGACAGTGATTCACCCCTCCACTTT
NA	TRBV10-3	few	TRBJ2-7	CAIRGPGPYEQYF	TGTGCCATCAGGGGCCCCGGCCCCTACGAGCAGTACTTC
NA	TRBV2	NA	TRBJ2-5	CASSLAYRVKETQYF	TGTGCCAGCAGCCTCGCCTACAGGGTAAAGGAGACCCAGTACTTC
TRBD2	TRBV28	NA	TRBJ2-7	CASSSLAGGPIYEQYF	TGTGCCAGCAGTTCGTTAGCGGGAGGGCCGATTTACGAGCAGTACTTC
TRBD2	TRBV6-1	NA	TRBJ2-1	CAGNPGLAGGGQFF	TGTGCCGGAAACCCGGGACTAGCGGGAGGGGGGCAGTTCTTC
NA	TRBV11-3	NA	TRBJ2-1	CASSLGGTYNEQFF	TGTGCCAGCAGCTTAGGGGGAACCTACAATGAGCAGTTCTTC
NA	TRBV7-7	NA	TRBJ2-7	CASSLAPGEGYEQYF	TGTGCTAGCAGCTTAGCACCAGGGGAGGGCTACGAGCAGTACTTC
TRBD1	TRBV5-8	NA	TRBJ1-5	CASSTGTDNQPQHF	TGTGCCAGCAGTACCGGGACAGATAATCAGCCCCAGCATTTT
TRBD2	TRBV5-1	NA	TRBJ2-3	CASSPGLAGDTDTQYF	TGCGCCAGCAGTCCGGGACTAGCGGGGGACACAGATACGCAGTATTTT
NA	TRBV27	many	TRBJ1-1	CASSLFRNTEAFF	TGTGCCAGCAGTTTATTCCGGAACACTGAAGCTTTCTTT
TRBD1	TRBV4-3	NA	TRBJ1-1	CASSHGTGVSTEAFF	TGCGCCAGCAGCCACGGGACAGGGGTTAGCACTGAAGCTTTCTTT
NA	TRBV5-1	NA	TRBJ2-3	CASSFLTTQSADTQYF	TGCGCCAGCAGCTTCCTTACTACTCAGTCGGCAGATACGCAGTATTTT
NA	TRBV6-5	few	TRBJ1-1	CASSYGDLNTEAFF	TGTGCCAGCAGTTATGGGGACCTGAACACTGAAGCTTTCTTT
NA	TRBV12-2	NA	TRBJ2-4	CASRLVQGHLREGVLDKNIQYF	TGTGCAAGTCGCTTAGTACAGGGGCACCTCCGGGAGGGGGTGTTGGACAAAAACATTCAGTACTTC
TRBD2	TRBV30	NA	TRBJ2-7	CAWSVYQGGYEQYF	TGTGCCTGGAGTGTATACCAGGGAGGGTACGAGCAGTACTTC
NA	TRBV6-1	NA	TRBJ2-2	CASRLQVSGELFF	TGTGCCAGCAGATTACAGGTATCCGGGGAGCTGTTTTTT
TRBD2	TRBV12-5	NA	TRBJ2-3	CASGTGLAASTDTQYF	TGTGCTAGTGGTACCGGACTAGCAGCTAGCACAGATACGCAGTATTTT
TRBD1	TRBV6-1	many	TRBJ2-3	CASGADRGEDTQYF	TGTGCCAGCGGAGCCGACAGGGGGGAAGATACGCAGTATTTT
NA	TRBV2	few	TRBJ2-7	CASSVTWVATPAEQYF	TGTGCCAGCAGTGTAACTTGGGTGGCCACCCCGGCCGAGCAGTACTTC
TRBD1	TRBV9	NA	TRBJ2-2	CASSTTGGVGTGELFF	TGTGCCAGCAGCACCACAGGGGGCGTAGGAACCGGGGAGCTGTTTTTT
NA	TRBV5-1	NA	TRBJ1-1	CASSSGEATTEAFF	TGCGCCAGCAGCAGTGGCGAGGCAACCACTGAAGCTTTCTTT
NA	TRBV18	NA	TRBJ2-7	CASSPPAGYGYEQYF	TGTGCCAGCTCACCACCGGCGGGTTACGGTTACGAGCAGTACTTC
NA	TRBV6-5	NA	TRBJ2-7	CASSRDSDRYEQYF	TGTGCCAGCAGTCGGGACTCCGACCGTTACGAGCAGTACTTC